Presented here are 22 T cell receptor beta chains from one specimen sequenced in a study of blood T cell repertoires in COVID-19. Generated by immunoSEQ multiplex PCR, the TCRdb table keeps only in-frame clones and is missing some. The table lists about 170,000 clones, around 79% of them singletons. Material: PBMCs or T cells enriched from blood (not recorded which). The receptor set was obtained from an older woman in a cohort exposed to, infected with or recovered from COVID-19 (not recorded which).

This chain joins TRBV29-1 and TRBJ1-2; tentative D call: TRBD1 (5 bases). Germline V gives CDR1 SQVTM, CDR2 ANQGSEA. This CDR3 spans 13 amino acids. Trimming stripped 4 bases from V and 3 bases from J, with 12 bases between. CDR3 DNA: TGCAGCGTTGTCCTGGACACCTACTATGGCTACACCTTC. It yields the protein CSVVLDTYYGYTF.

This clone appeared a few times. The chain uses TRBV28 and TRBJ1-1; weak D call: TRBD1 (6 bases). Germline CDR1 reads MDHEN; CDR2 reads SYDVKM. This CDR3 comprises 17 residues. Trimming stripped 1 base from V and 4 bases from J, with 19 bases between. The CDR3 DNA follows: TGTGCCAGCAGTTTATATGGACAGTCAACGAGCCCCACTGAAGCTTTCTTT. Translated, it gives CASSLYGQSTSPTEAFF.

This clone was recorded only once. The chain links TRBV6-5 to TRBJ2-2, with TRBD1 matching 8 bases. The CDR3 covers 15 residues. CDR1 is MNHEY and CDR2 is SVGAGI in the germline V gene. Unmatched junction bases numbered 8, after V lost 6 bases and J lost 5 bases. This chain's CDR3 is CASSRTGSLTGELFF. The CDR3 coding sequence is TGTGCCAGCAGCCGGACAGGGTCGTTGACCGGGGAGCTGTTTTTT.

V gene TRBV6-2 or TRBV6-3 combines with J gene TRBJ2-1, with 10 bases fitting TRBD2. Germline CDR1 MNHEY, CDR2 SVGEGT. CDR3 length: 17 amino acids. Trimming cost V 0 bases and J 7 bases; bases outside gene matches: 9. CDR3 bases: TGTGCCAGCAGTTACTCTCCTAGCGGGAGCGGCATTAATGAGCAGTTCTTC. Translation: CASSYSPSGSGINEQFF.

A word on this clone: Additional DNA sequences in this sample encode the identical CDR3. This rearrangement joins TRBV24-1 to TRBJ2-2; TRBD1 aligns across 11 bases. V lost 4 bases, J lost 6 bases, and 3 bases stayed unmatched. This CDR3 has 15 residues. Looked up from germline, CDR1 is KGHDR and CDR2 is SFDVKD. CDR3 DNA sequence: TGTGCCACCAGTGACCCGGGACAGGGGGCCGGGGAGCTGTTTTTT. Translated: CATSDPGQGAGELFF.

CDR3 amino acids: CASSRGTSGRASTDTQYF. CDR3 nucleotide sequence: TGTGCCAGCAGTCGAGGGACTAGCGGGAGGGCCAGCACAGATACGCAGTATTTT. The rearrangement links TRBV27 to TRBJ2-3; 16 nucleotides line up with TRBD2. CDR1 is MNHEY and CDR2 is SMNVEV in the germline V gene (reference sequence). The CDR3 has 18 amino acids. The trim removed 5 bases at V and 0 bases at J, leaving 5 bases unmatched.

The chain's CDR3 is CASSIAAREKLFF. The CDR3 coding sequence is TGTGCCAGCAGTATCGCGGCGAGGGAAAAACTGTTTTTT. This sequence joins TRBV6-5 and TRBJ1-4, with D hard to call. Germline CDR1 reads MNHEY; CDR2 reads SVGAGI. V was trimmed by 5 bases and J by 8 bases, leaving 12 bases between them. The CDR3 is 13 amino acids.

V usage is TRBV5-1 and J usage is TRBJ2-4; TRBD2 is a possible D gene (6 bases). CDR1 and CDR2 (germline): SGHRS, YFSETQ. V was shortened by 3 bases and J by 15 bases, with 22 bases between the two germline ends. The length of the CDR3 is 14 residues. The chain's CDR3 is CASSSGTSLTQAYF. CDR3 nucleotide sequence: TGCGCCAGCAGCTCCGGGACTTCATTGACCCAGGCGTACTTC.

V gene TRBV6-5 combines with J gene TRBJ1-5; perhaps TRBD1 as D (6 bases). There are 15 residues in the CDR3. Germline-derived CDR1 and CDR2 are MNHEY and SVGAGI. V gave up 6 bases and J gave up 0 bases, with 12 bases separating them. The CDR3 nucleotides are TGTGCCAGCAGGGCCAGGGACATTAGCAATCAGCCCCAGCATTTT. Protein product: CASRARDISNQPQHF.

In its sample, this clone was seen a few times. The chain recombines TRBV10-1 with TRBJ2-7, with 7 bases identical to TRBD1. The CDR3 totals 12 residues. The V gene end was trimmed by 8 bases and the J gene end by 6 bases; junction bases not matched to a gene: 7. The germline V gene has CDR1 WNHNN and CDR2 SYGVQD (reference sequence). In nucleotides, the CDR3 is TGCGCCAGCGGCGGCCCAGGGGGCGAGCAGTACTTC. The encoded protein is CASGGPGGEQYF.

The chain's CDR3 is CASERTGGWDEKLFF. The CDR3 coding sequence is TGTGCCAGCGAAAGGACAGGGGGTTGGGATGAAAAACTGTTTTTT. V usage is TRBV2 and J usage is TRBJ1-4; 10 bases fit TRBD1. With V trimmed by 8 bases and J by 6 bases, 9 bases remained unmatched. CDR1 is SNHLY and CDR2 is FYNNEI in the germline V gene. CDR3 length: 15 amino acids.

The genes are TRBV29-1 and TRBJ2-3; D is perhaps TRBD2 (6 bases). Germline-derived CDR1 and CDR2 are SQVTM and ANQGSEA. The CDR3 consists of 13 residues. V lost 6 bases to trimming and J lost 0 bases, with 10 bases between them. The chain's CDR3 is CSVGGGSTDTQYF. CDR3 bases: TGCAGCGTAGGAGGAGGGAGCACAGATACGCAGTATTTT.

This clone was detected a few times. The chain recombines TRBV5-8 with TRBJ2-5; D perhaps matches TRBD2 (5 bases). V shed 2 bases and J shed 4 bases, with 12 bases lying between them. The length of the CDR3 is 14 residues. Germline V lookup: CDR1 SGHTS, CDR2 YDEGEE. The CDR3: CASSFTGSRETQYF. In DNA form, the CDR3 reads TGTGCCAGCAGCTTTACTGGGAGTCGAGAGACCCAGTACTTC.

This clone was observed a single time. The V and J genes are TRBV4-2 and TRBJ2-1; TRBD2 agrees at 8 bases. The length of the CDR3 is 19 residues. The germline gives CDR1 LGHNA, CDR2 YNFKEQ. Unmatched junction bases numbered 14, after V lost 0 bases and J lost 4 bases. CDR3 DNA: TGTGCCAGCAGCCAAGATCCGGTGGGGAGCGGGAGAGATTACAATGAGCAGTTCTTC. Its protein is CASSQDPVGSGRDYNEQFF.

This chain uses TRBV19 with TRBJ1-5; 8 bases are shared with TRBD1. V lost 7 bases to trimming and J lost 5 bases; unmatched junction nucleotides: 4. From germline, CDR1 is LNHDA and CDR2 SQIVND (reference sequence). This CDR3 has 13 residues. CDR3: CASTQTGDQPQHF. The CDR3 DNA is TGTGCCAGTACTCAGACAGGGGATCAGCCCCAGCATTTT. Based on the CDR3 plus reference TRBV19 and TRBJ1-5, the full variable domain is DGGITQSPKYLFRKEGQNVTLSCEQNLNHDAMYWYRQDPGQGLRLIYYSQIVNDFQKGDIAEGYSVSREKKESFPLTVTSAQKNPTAFYLCASTQTGDQPQHFGDGTRLSIL.

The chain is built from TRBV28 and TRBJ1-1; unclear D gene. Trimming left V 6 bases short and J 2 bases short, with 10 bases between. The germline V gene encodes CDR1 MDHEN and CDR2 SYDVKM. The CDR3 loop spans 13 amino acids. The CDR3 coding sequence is TGTGCCAGCAGCCAGGACTCTAACACTGAAGCTTTCTTT. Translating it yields CASSQDSNTEAFF.

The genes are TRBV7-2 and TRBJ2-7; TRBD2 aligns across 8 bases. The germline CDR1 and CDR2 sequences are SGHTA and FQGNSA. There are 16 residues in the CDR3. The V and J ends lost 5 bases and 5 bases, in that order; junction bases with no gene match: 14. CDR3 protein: CASSLGPQTGGNEQYF. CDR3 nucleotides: TGTGCCAGCAGCCTAGGCCCACAGACGGGGGGGAACGAGCAGTACTTC.

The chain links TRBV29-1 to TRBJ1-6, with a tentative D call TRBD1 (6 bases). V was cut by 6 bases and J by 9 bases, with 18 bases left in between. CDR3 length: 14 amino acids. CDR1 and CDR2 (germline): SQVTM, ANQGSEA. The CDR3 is CSVASTGSGSPLHF. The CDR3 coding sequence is TGCAGCGTGGCTTCGACAGGCAGCGGTTCACCCCTCCACTTT.

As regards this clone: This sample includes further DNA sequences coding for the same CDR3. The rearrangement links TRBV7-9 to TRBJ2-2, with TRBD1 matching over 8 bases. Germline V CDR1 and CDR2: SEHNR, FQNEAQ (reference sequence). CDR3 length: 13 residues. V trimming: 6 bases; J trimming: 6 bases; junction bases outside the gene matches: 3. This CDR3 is CASSSQGAGELFF. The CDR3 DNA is TGTGCCAGCAGTTCACAGGGGGCCGGGGAGCTGTTTTTT.

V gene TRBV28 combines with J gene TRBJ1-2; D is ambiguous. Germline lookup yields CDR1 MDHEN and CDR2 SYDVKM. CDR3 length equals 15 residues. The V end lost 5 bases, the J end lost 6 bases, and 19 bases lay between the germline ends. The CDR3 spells CASSNIGWSGNGYTF. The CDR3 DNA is TGTGCCAGCAGTAACATCGGGTGGTCCGGGAATGGCTACACCTTC.

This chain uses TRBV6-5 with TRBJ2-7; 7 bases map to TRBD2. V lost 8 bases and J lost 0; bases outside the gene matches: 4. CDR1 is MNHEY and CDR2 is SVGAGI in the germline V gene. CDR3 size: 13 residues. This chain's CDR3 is CASSSGDSYEQYF. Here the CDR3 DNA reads TGTGCCAGCTCAAGCGGGGACTCCTACGAGCAGTACTTC.

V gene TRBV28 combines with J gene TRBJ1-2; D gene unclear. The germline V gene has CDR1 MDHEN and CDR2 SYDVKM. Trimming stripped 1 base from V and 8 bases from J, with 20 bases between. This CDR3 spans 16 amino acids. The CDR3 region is CASSLFYGGPEGGYTF. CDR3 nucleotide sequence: TGTGCCAGCAGTTTATTTTATGGAGGGCCCGAGGGAGGCTACACCTTC.